This section outlines one TCR beta chain sequence together with its context. This sample is part of a study of type 1 and type 2 diabetes patients. Study in general: Magnetic bead positive selection isolated CD4+ or CD8+ T cells from PBMCs.

After removal of 4 bases from V and 8 bases from J, the junction contained 7 bases not matched to a gene. CDR1 and CDR2 (germline): KGHDR, SFDVKD. CDR3 length: 15 amino acids. Genomic DNA was the PCR template. Multiplex PCR with 30 forward and 13 reverse primers amplified the TCR beta CDR3. TCRdb itself ran the multiplex PCR reads through MiXCR, one entry per CDR3 protein. The repertoire holds some 250,000 distinct CDR3 sequences, with around 47% as singletons. The chain couples TRBV24-1 to TRBJ2-1; 10 bases fit TRBD1. Sequencing was done on a sample of peripheral blood mononuclear cells (PBMCs). The clonotype was recovered from a young man with type 2 diabetes. The CDR3 here is CATSDRTGGGDEQFF. The CDR3 DNA follows: TGTGCCACCAGTGACCGGACAGGGGGAGGGGATGAGCAGTTCTTC.